This passage covers 30 T cell receptor beta chains from one sample sequenced in a study of cytomegalovirus exposure and HLA in healthy donors. Produced via immunoSEQ multiplex PCR; TCRdb's table is partial and in-frame only. Of roughly 300,000 clones detected, more than 80% appear once; the ten largest clones hold around 0.84%. The material sequenced was PBMCs. These receptors all come from a woman aged 18-29 years in good health and CMV-seronegative.

This chain links TRBV7-2 with TRBJ1-2; TRBD1 might be the D (5 bases). This CDR3 has 13 amino acids. The germline CDR1 and CDR2 sequences are SGHTA and FQGNSA. V was pared by 3 bases and J by 6 bases, with 11 bases between. In nucleotides, the CDR3 is TGTGCCAGCAGCTTCGGCACAGGAAATGGCTACACCTTC. Amino acid sequence: CASSFGTGNGYTF.

The V and J genes are TRBV4-3 and TRBJ1-5, with 7 bases lining up with TRBD1. Germline V lookup: CDR1 LGHNA, CDR2 YSLEER. This CDR3 is 15 amino acids long. V gave up 0 bases and J gave up 4 bases; unmatched junction bases: 3. The CDR3 sequence is CASSQDGTANQPQHF. Here the CDR3 DNA reads TGCGCCAGCAGCCAAGACGGGACAGCAAATCAGCCCCAGCATTTT.

This rearrangement joins TRBV19 to TRBJ2-7, with D perhaps matching TRBD1 (5 bases). Trimming took 6 bases from V and 1 from J, leaving 10 bases between them. This CDR3 is 13 amino acids long. Germline lookup yields CDR1 LNHDA and CDR2 SQIVND (reference sequence). CDR3 residues: CASRLDSSYEQYF. CDR3 nucleotides: TGTGCCAGTAGGCTAGACAGTTCCTACGAGCAGTACTTC.

The chain combines TRBV29-1 with TRBJ1-5; D ambiguous. The CDR3 has 16 residues. The germline gives CDR1 SQVTM, CDR2 ANQGSEA. V was trimmed by 5 bases and J by 2 bases, leaving 19 bases between them. The CDR3 region is CSVTLDSSRGNQPQHF. The CDR3 DNA reads as TGCAGCGTTACACTGGACTCGAGTCGGGGCAATCAGCCCCAGCATTTT.

This rearrangement joins TRBV27 to TRBJ2-1, with D hard to call. This CDR3 spans 16 amino acids. Trimming took 2 bases from V and 0 from J, leaving 11 bases between them. CDR1 is MNHEY, CDR2 SMNVEV, per germline (reference sequence). CDR3 loop: CASSLLGSSSYNEQFF. DNA of the CDR3: TGTGCCAGCAGTTTACTCGGTTCGAGCTCCTACAATGAGCAGTTCTTC.

This rearrangement joins TRBV5-4 to TRBJ2-1, with TRBD2 as a possible D gene (6 bases). Germline V gene lookup returns CDR1 SGHNT and CDR2 YYREEE (reference sequence). There are 14 residues in the CDR3. Trimming shortened V by 5 bases and J by 7 bases, and 16 bases separated the two germline ends. CDR3 region: CASSSTGTYNEQFF. CDR3 DNA sequence: TGTGCCAGCAGTTCCACCGGGACTTATAATGAGCAGTTCTTC.

The V call is TRBV18, the J call TRBJ1-1; D possibly corresponds to TRBD1 (6 bases). This CDR3 is 15 amino acids long. Germline V CDR1 and CDR2: KGHSH, LQKENI. The V gene lost 0 bases and the J gene lost 5 bases, with 13 bases spanning the gap. Written as DNA, the CDR3 is TGTGCCAGCTCACCACCGGCAGGGGTAGGGACTGAAGCTTTCTTT. The encoded protein is CASSPPAGVGTEAFF.

This sequence joins TRBV28 and TRBJ2-7; TRBD1 might be the D (5 bases). V was cut by 4 bases and J by 2 bases, with 15 bases left in between. CDR3 length: 15 residues. CDR1 MDHEN and CDR2 SYDVKM come from the germline V gene. CDR3: CASSSTAAGPYEQYF. The CDR3 DNA reads TGTGCCAGCAGTTCCACGGCGGCAGGGCCCTACGAGCAGTACTTC. Full variable domain (remainder filled in from reference TRBV28 and TRBJ2-7): DVKVTQSSRYLVKRTGEKVFLECVQDMDHENMFWYRQDPGLGLRLIYFSYDVKMKEKGDIPEGYSVSREKKERFSLILESASTNQTSMYLCASSSTAAGPYEQYFGPGTRLTVT.

This clone has only a few counts. The chain is built from TRBV5-4 and TRBJ2-7; 11 bases are shared with TRBD2. The CDR3 is made up of 15 amino acids. J lost 4 bases, V lost 1 base, and 4 bases had no gene match. CDR1 and CDR2 (germline): SGHNT, YYREEE (reference sequence). The CDR3: CASSLRLAGIYEQYF. In nucleotides, the CDR3 is TGTGCCAGCAGCTTGAGACTAGCGGGGATTTACGAGCAGTACTTC.

The chain has TRBV9 and TRBJ2-5; TRBD1 aligns across 8 bases. This CDR3 has 14 residues. V was pared by 3 bases and J by 5 bases, with 6 bases of the junction left unmatched. CDR1 and CDR2 (germline): SGDLS, YYNGEE. CDR3 in DNA: TGTGCCAGCAGCGAAACGGGACAGGCTGAGACCCAGTACTTC. This translates into CASSETGQAETQYF.

The gene calls are TRBV28 and TRBJ1-2, with 8 bases aligning to TRBD1. There are 15 residues in the CDR3. From germline, CDR1 is MDHEN and CDR2 SYDVKM. V was pared by 6 bases and J by 7 bases, with 13 bases of the junction left unmatched. DNA of the CDR3: TGTGCCAGCAGCCCCAGCTGGGGACAGGTATTTGGCTACACCTTC. It codes for CASSPSWGQVFGYTF.

V is TRBV28 and J is TRBJ2-3, with TRBD2 matching over 7 bases. The germline V gene encodes CDR1 MDHEN and CDR2 SYDVKM. With V trimmed by 4 bases and J by 1 base, 11 bases remained unmatched. This CDR3 is 17 amino acids long. The CDR3, as DNA: TGTGCCAGCAGTTCCATCCAAACTAGCGAGGGCACAGATACGCAGTATTTT. Protein product: CASSSIQTSEGTDTQYF.

The chain uses TRBV6-1 and TRBJ2-3; weak D call: TRBD2 (6 bases). V lost 4 bases and J 2 bases, leaving 19 bases between the germline ends. The CDR3 consists of 17 residues. The germline V gene encodes CDR1 MNHNS and CDR2 SASEGT. For the CDR3, the DNA is TGTGCCAGCAGTGCGCTCGGGCCGGGACTGCTCACAGATACGCAGTATTTT. This encodes CASSALGPGLLTDTQYF.

V gene TRBV4-1 combines with J gene TRBJ2-7, with 8 bases fitting TRBD2. Germline CDR1 MGHRA, CDR2 YSYEKL. The CDR3 runs 15 residues. J lost 2 bases, V lost 1 base, and 4 bases had no gene match. CDR3 residues: CASSQGVGRAYEQYF. CDR3 nucleotide sequence: TGCGCCAGCAGCCAAGGTGTCGGGAGGGCCTACGAGCAGTACTTC.

This rearrangement joins TRBV7-2 to TRBJ2-1; 8 positions agree with TRBD2. V shed 5 bases, J shed 3 bases, and the junction held 3 bases outside the gene matches. The CDR3 covers 14 residues. The germline V gene encodes CDR1 SGHTA and CDR2 FQGNSA. This CDR3 reads CASSRLAHYNEQFF. The CDR3 nucleotides are TGTGCCAGCAGCCGACTAGCGCACTACAATGAGCAGTTCTTC.

The rearrangement joins TRBV25-1 to TRBJ2-7; maybe TRBD1 (6 bases). The CDR3 loop spans 16 amino acids. V was trimmed by 2 bases and J by 0 bases, leaving 14 bases between them. The germline V gene has CDR1 MGHDK and CDR2 SYGVNS. The CDR3 sequence: CASSESPGHNSYEQYF. In DNA, the CDR3 is TGTGCCAGCAGTGAAAGCCCGGGACACAACTCCTACGAGCAGTACTTC.

The chain couples TRBV27 to TRBJ1-1; D remains unclear. The CDR3 spans 15 residues. Germline CDR1 and CDR2: MNHEY and SMNVEV (reference sequence). The V and J ends lost 7 bases and 4 bases respectively, with 19 bases between them. CDR3 region: CASNPQSGLRTEAFF. CDR3 bases: TGTGCCAGCAACCCTCAGTCGGGTCTGCGCACTGAAGCTTTCTTT.

The count of this clone is one. The V gene is TRBV19, the J gene TRBJ2-5; TRBD1 agrees at 9 bases. The V segment lost 4 bases and the J segment 5 bases; nucleotides outside the gene matches: 5. This CDR3 is 14 amino acids long. Germline CDR1 and CDR2: LNHDA and SQIVND (reference sequence). This chain's CDR3 is CASSTTGGGETQYF. The CDR3 bases are TGTGCCAGTAGTACGACAGGGGGTGGGGAGACCCAGTACTTC.

The genes are TRBV9 and TRBJ2-3; TRBD2 aligns across 7 bases. Germline CDR1 SGDLS, CDR2 YYNGEE. The CDR3 runs to 21 residues. The V and J ends lost 3 bases and 6 bases, in that order; junction bases with no gene match: 28. CDR3 sequence: CASSAALTHYDKGGREDTQYF. In nucleotides, the CDR3 is TGTGCCAGCAGCGCGGCGTTGACCCACTATGATAAGGGAGGGAGGGAGGATACGCAGTATTTT.

The chain employs TRBV5-1 and TRBJ2-7; a weak D match, TRBD2 (6 bases). The CDR3 loop spans 14 amino acids. Between the trimmed V and J ends, which lost 2 bases and 2 bases, there was a span of 11 bases. The germline V gene encodes CDR1 SGHRS and CDR2 YFSETQ. In DNA, the CDR3 is TGCGCCAGCAGCTTCGCGGGGATTACCTACGAGCAGTACTTC. Its translation is CASSFAGITYEQYF.

The chain couples TRBV7-2 to TRBJ2-2; D is unresolved. V was trimmed by 1 base and J by 5 bases, leaving 8 bases between them. Germline CDR1 SGHTA, CDR2 FQGNSA. The CDR3 loop spans 14 amino acids. CDR3 bases: TGTGCCAGCAGCTTAGTCACAGATACCGGGGAGCTGTTTTTT. Translating it yields CASSLVTDTGELFF.

As DNA, the CDR3 is TGTGCCAGCAGACCCGGGACTAGCGCTCAAGAGACCCAGTACTTC. Amino acids: CASRPGTSAQETQYF. The chain carries TRBV6-5 and TRBJ2-5, with 10 positions matching TRBD2. V trimming: 6 bases; J trimming: 2 bases; junction bases outside the gene matches: 6. Per the germline V gene, CDR1 is MNHEY and CDR2 is SVGAGI. The CDR3 is 15 residues long.

The CDR3 spells CASNRTQGNTIYF. The CDR3, as DNA: TGCGCCAGCAATCGGACTCAGGGAAACACCATATATTTT. The V call is TRBV5-1, the J call TRBJ1-3; the D is unclear. Trimming removed 6 bases from V and 4 bases from J, with 11 bases in between. This CDR3 comprises 13 residues. Germline assignment: CDR1 SGHRS and CDR2 YFSETQ.

This clone has only one observation. The V and J genes are TRBV11-2 and TRBJ2-7; 7 bases map to TRBD1. Germline CDR1 reads SGHAT; CDR2 reads FQNNGV. The CDR3 runs 14 residues. The trim removed 2 bases at V and 5 bases at J, leaving 6 bases unmatched. The CDR3 sequence: CASSLMTGIHEQYF. CDR3 DNA sequence: TGTGCCAGCAGCTTAATGACAGGGATCCACGAGCAGTACTTC.

There are a few counts of this clone. V usage is TRBV19 and J usage is TRBJ1-4, with 9 bases lining up with TRBD1. V lost 5 bases and J lost 7; bases outside the gene matches: 5. The germline CDR1 and CDR2 sequences are LNHDA and SQIVND (reference sequence). The CDR3 spans 14 residues. As DNA, the CDR3 is TGTGCCAGTAGTCCGGGGGACAGGGCTGAAAAACTGTTTTTT. Amino acid sequence: CASSPGDRAEKLFF. Full variable domain (remainder filled in from reference TRBV19 and TRBJ1-4): DGGITQSPKYLFRKEGQNVTLSCEQNLNHDAMYWYRQDPGQGLRLIYYSQIVNDFQKGDIAEGYSVSREKKESFPLTVTSAQKNPTAFYLCASSPGDRAEKLFFGSGTQLSVL.

The chain links TRBV28 to TRBJ2-7; weak D call: TRBD1 (6 bases). Trimming shortened V by 6 bases and J by 6 bases, and 27 bases separated the two germline ends. The CDR3 runs 17 residues. Looked up from germline, CDR1 is MDHEN and CDR2 is SYDVKM. The CDR3 loop is CASSWILSLRGTSEQYF. For the CDR3, the DNA is TGTGCCAGCAGCTGGATCCTAAGCCTCAGGGGTACGTCCGAGCAGTACTTC. The full variable domain, its missing parts supplied by reference TRBV28 and TRBJ2-7, is DVKVTQSSRYLVKRTGEKVFLECVQDMDHENMFWYRQDPGLGLRLIYFSYDVKMKEKGDIPEGYSVSREKKERFSLILESASTNQTSMYLCASSWILSLRGTSEQYFGPGTRLTVT.

The rearrangement uses TRBV14 and TRBJ2-5, with unresolved D. The length of the CDR3 is 12 residues. The V and J ends lost 1 base and 6 bases respectively, with 6 bases between them. Germline CDR1 is SGHDN and CDR2 is FVKESK. The DNA for the CDR3 is TGTGCCAGCAGCCAAGGGGCGAAGACCCAGTACTTC. Translated: CASSQGAKTQYF.

The V gene is TRBV10-3, the J gene TRBJ1-2; TRBD1 matches at 8 bases. CDR3 length equals 19 residues. CDR1 and CDR2 from the germline V gene are ENHRY and SYGVKD. J gave up 4 bases and V 4 bases, and 20 bases lay outside the gene matches. The CDR3 nucleotides are TGTGCCATCAGTGTTCAGGGCAGGGGGCGGATTCGGTCTAGCTATGGCTACACCTTC. Its translation: CAISVQGRGRIRSSYGYTF.

The rearrangement links TRBV7-8 to TRBJ1-5, with no clear D. CDR1 is SGHVS and CDR2 is FQNEAQ in the germline V gene. This CDR3 is 16 amino acids long. V was clipped by 7 bases and J by 0 bases, with 16 bases between them. The CDR3 loop is CASTREIRNSNQPQHF. In DNA, the CDR3 is TGTGCCAGCACGCGGGAAATACGGAATAGCAATCAGCCCCAGCATTTT. Full variable domain (remainder filled in from reference TRBV7-8 and TRBJ1-5): GAGVSQSPRYKVAKRGQDVALRCDPISGHVSLFWYQQALGQGPEFLTYFQNEAQLDKSGLPSDRFFAERPEGSVSTLKIQRTQQEDSAVYLCASTREIRNSNQPQHFGDGTRLSIL.

The gene calls are TRBV5-4 and TRBJ2-3; D gene uncertain. The germline CDR1 and CDR2 sequences are SGHNT and YYREEE (reference sequence). The CDR3 sequence is 14 residues long. Trimming pared 1 base from V and 2 bases from J, leaving 8 bases between. CDR3 region: CASSLRLDTDTQYF. The DNA of the CDR3 is TGTGCCAGCAGCTTGAGACTGGACACAGATACGCAGTATTTT.